This passage covers 7 T cell receptor beta chains from one sample sequenced in a study of blood T cell repertoires in COVID-19. Method: immunoSEQ multiplex PCR; TCRdb's copy keeps in-frame clones and lacks some. The sample lists around 250,000 clones, more than 70% occurring once. The sequenced sample consisted of peripheral blood. All receptors come from a man older than 75 with acute or convalescent COVID-19.

The CDR3 loop is CASSEVGGAHETQYF. CDR3 DNA: TGTGCCAGCAGTGAAGTTGGGGGGGCGCATGAGACCCAGTACTTC. The chain has TRBV6-1 and TRBJ2-5, with a weak D call TRBD2 (7 bases). Trimming cost V 1 base and J 5 bases, with 14 bases left between them. This CDR3 contains 15 residues. Germline V lookup: CDR1 MNHNS, CDR2 SASEGT.

The rearrangement joins TRBV7-8 to TRBJ2-7, with 7 bases fitting TRBD1. There are 14 residues in the CDR3. Germline lookup yields CDR1 SGHVS and CDR2 FQNEAQ. V shed 5 bases and J 2 bases; nucleotides not matched to a gene: 6. The CDR3 region is CASSQGTVAYEQYF. The CDR3 DNA reads as TGTGCCAGCAGCCAAGGGACAGTAGCCTACGAGCAGTACTTC.

The V and J genes are TRBV9 and TRBJ1-2; TRBD1 aligns across 12 bases. The germline V gene has CDR1 SGDLS and CDR2 YYNGEE. Trimming took 2 bases from V and 7 from J; bases not matched to a gene: 9. The CDR3 consists of 16 residues. CDR3 nucleotide sequence: TGTGCCAGCAGCGTTACGTCCGGGACAGGGGGCTCTGGCTACACCTTC. It translates to CASSVTSGTGGSGYTF.

The rearrangement links TRBV28 to TRBJ2-7; D might be TRBD2 (6 bases). Between the trimmed V and J ends, which lost 7 bases and 7 bases, there was a span of 20 bases. CDR3 size: 14 residues. Germline CDR1 is MDHEN and CDR2 is SYDVKM. This chain's CDR3 is CASIAGGEVGEQYF. The CDR3 DNA is TGTGCCAGCATCGCCGGAGGGGAGGTCGGAGAGCAGTACTTC.

The CDR3 region is CASSQRGCPGYTF. CDR3 nucleotides: TGCGCCAGCAGTCAAAGGGGTTGTCCGGGCTACACCTTC. V usage is TRBV23-1 and J usage is TRBJ1-2, with D possibly matching TRBD1 (5 bases). TRBV23-1 is flagged as an ORF with uncertain function. This CDR3 has 13 amino acids. The germline V and J ends were trimmed by 2 bases and 8 bases, with 12 bases remaining between them.

The rearrangement uses TRBV5-6 and TRBJ2-1, with D perhaps TRBD1 (5 bases). This CDR3 region has 14 residues. CDR1 is SGHDT and CDR2 is YYEEEE in the germline V gene. Trimming left V 4 bases short and J 9 bases short, with 17 bases between. The CDR3 loop reads CASSAGSYPGEQFF. As DNA, the CDR3 is TGTGCCAGCAGCGCAGGGTCTTATCCAGGTGAGCAGTTCTTC.

The chain has TRBV6-2 or TRBV6-3 and TRBJ1-1, with 7 positions matching TRBD1. The CDR3 has 14 amino acids. Per the germline V gene, CDR1 is MNHEY and CDR2 is SVGEGT. After removal of 4 bases from V and 3 bases from J, the junction contained 5 bases not matched to a gene. Here the CDR3 DNA reads TGTGCCAGCAGTTCTCATACAGGGGACACTGAAGCTTTCTTT. Protein product: CASSSHTGDTEAFF.